This TCR beta chain comes out of a study of T cells in Graves' hyperthyroidism and ophthalmopathy (dated by TCRdb to 2018 to 2020). Study-wide context: Peripheral blood was sampled at the time of initial diagnosis, prior to any treatment. In addition, the study compared T-cell repertoires in thyroid tissue and in blood from several Graves' hyperthyroidism patients. The 100 discovery patients were randomly divided into training and test sets at a 7:3 ratio. TCR V-J signatures able to tell the groups apart were searched for in a discovery cohort of 100 patients, of whom 40 to 45 had Graves' ophthalmopathy and roughly 58 had stable Graves' hyperthyroidism. According to the paper, TCR Vbeta CDR3 sequencing was carried out on some 130 peripheral blood samples, which came from 40 to 45 ophthalmopathy, around 75 hyperthyroidism and roughly 17 progressor patients. Whether ophthalmopathy could be predicted prospectively was tested in an independent validation cohort made up of about 20 hyperthyroidism patients plus 17 patients who later progressed to ophthalmopathy. Following sampling, methimazole starting at 30 mg daily was given to hyperthyroidism patients, and high-dose intravenous methylprednisolone was given to ophthalmopathy patients. Broad study findings and their caveats: Blood samples also contained most of the expanded thyroid clonotypes (frequency above 0.001), which suggests that blood repertoires may reflect thyroid immune responses. During validation, the model predicted progression to ophthalmopathy a median of approximately 7 months ahead of onset, with around 71% sensitivity and roughly 72% specificity. A 13 V-J signature model separated ophthalmopathy from stable hyperthyroidism, with approximately 87% sensitivity and roughly 81% specificity in cross-validation and 80%/75% in testing. Sample size was not statistically predetermined, and blinding of investigators to group allocation was not performed.

A patient counted as having stable Graves' hyperthyroidism if no progression to ophthalmopathy occurred over 18 months of follow-up. Hyperthyroidism patients were newly diagnosed, with disease duration under 2 months, and aged 18 to 65 years. Patients with uncontrolled infections, other autoimmune diseases, pregnancy or lactation were excluded. Diagnoses were based on clinical symptoms, serum thyroxine and TRAb, thyroid ultrasound and orbital computed tomography. PBMCs were separated from under 11 ml of fresh peripheral blood using Ficoll-Paque density gradient centrifugation. Total RNA was extracted with Trizol reagent, and quality was checked on an Agilent 2100 Bioanalyzer. At least ten counts were recorded for this clonotype. Its antigen specificity is not known. Base qualities are not at hand, and no much larger clone is one base apart. Reading the germline V gene (reference sequence) gives CDR1 DFQATT and CDR2 SNEGSKA. Reading from cysteine to phenylalanine, the CDR3 counts 15 amino acids. Left in the record is the CDR3 DNA by itself, 45 bases read in frame from the first base. After removal of 1 base from V and 4 bases from J, the junction retains 9 bases not matched to a gene.

TCR beta CDR3 regions were amplified from RNA transcripts. For the first round of RT-PCR on the TCR CDR3, the HTBI primer set was used together with the Qiagen OneStep RT-PCR kit. A second multiplex PCR round built the libraries, followed by size selection and purification. Paired-end sequencing of the libraries was performed with 100 bp reads on an Illumina HiSeq2000. The original pipeline was this. SOAPnuke was used to process the raw data, removing reads that contained adapters or uncalled bases, had a mean Phred below 15, or lacked an exact match to the constant primer or identifier. COPE v1.2.5 was used to merge high-quality paired reads, and clonotypes were defined as unique nucleotide sequences. Clonotypes were aligned to IMGT TRBV, TRBD and TRBJ reference segments using MiTCR v1.1. The analysis included only V-J combinations with a frequency above 0.0001, which together covered 99.2% of the repertoires. The TCS score was defined as the ratio of F50 (clonal expansion) to E x V (chaos), calculated using BLOSUM62-based TCRdist between CDR3 peptides within each V-J. Welch's t-statistics and random forest reduced fewer than 600 V-J features to fewer than 15, which were used in a naive Bayes classifier (R e1071). Using fastp trimming at Q25 and MiXCR clonotype assembly, TCRdb reanalyzed the public sequencing data and kept in-frame beta chains. Rows are combined by CDR3 protein, so each entry shows the most common genes and DNA. These V and J calls derive from TCRdb rather than the authors' analysis. The sample includes a few hundred thousand distinct CDR3 sequences, with around 14% observed a single time. The biggest ten clones account for roughly 8% of the sample.

This sequence was found in a woman between 18 and 29 years old with Graves' hyperthyroidism. The sample consisted of blood. This sequence uses TRBV20-1 and TRBJ1-2; 7 middle bases align to TRBD1. The sequenced DNA is TGCAGTGCTAGAGTGGGACAGCCCTTAAGCTATGGCTACACCTTC. This translates into CSARVGQPLSYGYTF.